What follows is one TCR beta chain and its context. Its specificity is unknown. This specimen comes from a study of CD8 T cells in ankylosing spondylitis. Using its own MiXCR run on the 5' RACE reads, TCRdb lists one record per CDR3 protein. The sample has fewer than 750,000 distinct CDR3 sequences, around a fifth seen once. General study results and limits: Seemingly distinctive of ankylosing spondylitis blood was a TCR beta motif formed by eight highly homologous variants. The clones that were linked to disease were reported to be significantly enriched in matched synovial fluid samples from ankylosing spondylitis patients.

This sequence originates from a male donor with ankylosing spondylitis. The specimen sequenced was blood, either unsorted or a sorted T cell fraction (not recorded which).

The CDR3 DNA reads as TGCGCCAGCAGCCAAGTAGGCGGGGGGCGGCGTGAAAAACTGTTTTTT. Translating gives CASSQVGGGRREKLFF. The chain combines TRBV4-1 with TRBJ1-4; a weak D match, TRBD1 (6 bases). CDR1 is MGHRA and CDR2 is YSYEKL in the germline V gene. V was pared by 1 base and J by 7 bases, with 16 bases between. The CDR3 contains 16 residues.